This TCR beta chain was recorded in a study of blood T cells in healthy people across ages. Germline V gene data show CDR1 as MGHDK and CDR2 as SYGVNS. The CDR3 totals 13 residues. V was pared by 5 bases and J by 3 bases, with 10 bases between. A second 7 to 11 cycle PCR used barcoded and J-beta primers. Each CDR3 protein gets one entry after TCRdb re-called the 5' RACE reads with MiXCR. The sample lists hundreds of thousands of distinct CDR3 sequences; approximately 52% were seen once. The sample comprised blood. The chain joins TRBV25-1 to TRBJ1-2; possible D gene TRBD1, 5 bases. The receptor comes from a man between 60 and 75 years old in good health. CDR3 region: CASSQGGDYGYTF. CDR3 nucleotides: TGTGCCAGCAGTCAGGGAGGGGACTATGGCTACACCTTC.